A single sample is the source of the 4 T cell receptor beta chains below, sequenced in a study of regulatory T cells in long-lasting Graves disease (dated by TCRdb to the early 2020s). The sample's time point, from its label and the paper: newly diagnosed GD, antithyroid drugs for less than 3 months. RNA was extracted from PBMCs in TRIzol for both TCR sequencing and RNA sequencing. The library was made by multiplex PCR. Sequencing was carried out with an Illumina HiSeq 4000. CDR3 regions were amplified by Arm-PCR with iRepertoire HTBI primers to construct TCR beta libraries. Through fastp at Q25 and MiXCR, TCRdb rebuilt clones from the public reads, retaining in-frame beta chains. One record per CDR3 amino acid sequence lists the most common genes and DNA. This sample lists 360,000 or so distinct CDR3 sequences; under 20% were detected once. The ten largest clones represent 20% to 25% of the sample.

These sequences were also reported in another study, on T cells in Graves' hyperthyroidism and ophthalmopathy.

The source was peripheral blood mononuclear cells (PBMCs), collected at new diagnosis, from a patient treated with antithyroid drugs. Source of these receptors: a woman aged 18 to 35 with Graves disease. Donor details come from another sample of the same person, matched by shared clones.

The chain carries TRBV9 and TRBJ2-7, with TRBD1 matching over 7 bases. With V trimmed by 0 bases and J by 5 bases, 8 bases remained unmatched. The CDR3 is 15 residues long. Per the germline V gene, CDR1 is SGDLS and CDR2 is YYNGEE. This CDR3 reads CASSVGQGVSHEQYF. CDR3 sequence (DNA): TGTGCCAGCAGCGTAGGGCAGGGGGTGAGCCACGAGCAGTACTTC. Combining the CDR3 with reference TRBV9 and TRBJ2-7 gives the whole variable domain DSGVTQTPKHLITATGQRVTLRCSPRSGDLSVYWYQQSLDQGLQFLIQYYNGEERAKGNILERFSAQQFPDLHSELNLSSLELGDSALYFCASSVGQGVSHEQYFGPGTRLTVT.

Concerning this clonotype: One base away lies a much larger clone, so this may be a sequencing read error. The V gene is TRBV30, the J gene TRBJ2-3; no firm D call. CDR1 and CDR2 (germline): GTSNPN, SVGIG (reference sequence). CDR3 length: 11 residues. This CDR3 is CARSVGDTQYF. CDR3 nucleotides: TGTGCCCGGAGTGTAGGTGATACGCAGTATTTT.

The genes are TRBV28 and TRBJ1-2, with D unclear. Per the germline V gene, CDR1 is MDHEN and CDR2 is SYDVKM. This CDR3 contains 13 residues. Trimming shortened V by 2 bases and J by 8 bases, and 12 bases separated the two germline ends. The CDR3 nucleotides read TGTGCCAGCAGTTTACTGGACTTGAGAGGCTACACCTTC. Its protein is CASSLLDLRGYTF.

This clonotype was seen ten or more times. The chain combines TRBV7-8 with TRBJ1-5; D not resolved. This CDR3 spans 18 amino acids. The germline V gene has CDR1 SGHVS and CDR2 FQNEAQ. The V gene lost 2 bases and the J gene lost 2 bases, with 19 bases spanning the gap. CDR3 region: CASSLLGGDTLGNQPQHF. In DNA form, the CDR3 reads TGTGCCAGCAGCTTACTAGGCGGGGATACCTTGGGCAATCAGCCCCAGCATTTT.